This TCR beta chain comes out of a study of T cell responses to AZD1222 COVID-19 vaccine. Remarks on this clone: Its antigen is not identified.

Study-wide results and caveats: Mapped onto spike, vaccine-associated CD4 TCRs spanned it and were dominant at 160-218 and 743-854. Baseline antibody screening turned up just six seropositive AZD1222 recipients. It should be noted that donors were predominantly white British and more often female, and clonal diversity was possibly underestimated.

The protocol was immunoSEQ multiplex PCR, while the TCRdb copy is restricted to in-frame clones and leaves out a portion. The sample holds tens of thousands of clones, just over 85% seen once. The V end lost 5 bases, the J end lost 1 base, and 8 bases lay between the germline ends. Looked up from germline, CDR1 is SGHTA and CDR2 is FQGNSA. This CDR3 region has 14 residues. The chain couples TRBV7-2 to TRBJ2-2, with D hard to call. The sample here was peripheral blood, taken on day 0 of AZD1222 vaccination. This clonotype was obtained from an adult in good health. The CDR3 protein is CASSQSRNTGELFF. The CDR3 DNA is TGTGCCAGCAGCCAATCAAGGAACACCGGGGAGCTGTTTTTT.